This T cell receptor beta chain derives from a study of blood T cells in healthy people across ages. Whole-study context: Every two T cells gave about one barcoded beta molecule via template switching.

PBMCs numbering at least 6.5 million were isolated per sample. Study-level results: As age increased, TCR beta diversity per million T cells fell in a roughly linear fashion. Strongly correlated with naive T cell percentage was TCR beta diversity.

The authors ran a second PCR of roughly 6 to 12 cycles using a sample-barcoded 5' primer and a J-beta primer mix. TCRdb redid the calling of the 5' RACE reads with MiXCR, one entry per CDR3 protein. The data show roughly 730,000 distinct CDR3 sequences, more than 50% seen once. A note on this clonotype: Its target is not known.

The sequence came from a middle-aged man in good health. Material for sequencing was blood.

CDR3: CASSEQGNGYTF. The CDR3 nucleotides are TGTGCCAGCAGTGAACAGGGTAATGGCTACACCTTC. The V call is TRBV25-1, the J call TRBJ1-2, with TRBD1 as a possible D gene (5 bases). This CDR3 is 12 amino acids long. Germline-derived CDR1 and CDR2 are MGHDK and SYGVNS. V lost 2 bases and J lost 6, with 7 bases in between.